This T cell receptor (beta chain) was observed in a study of T cell responses to AZD1222 COVID-19 vaccine. Looking at the study overall: Pooled in the analysis were second doses at about 4 or about 12 weeks.

The CDR3 covers 15 residues. Germline lookup yields CDR1 SEHNR and CDR2 FQNEAQ (reference sequence). V was cut by 5 bases and J by 8 bases, with 18 bases left in between. A note on this clone: The antigen is unknown.

Findings and caveats of the study: Spike-specific TCR breadth rose after two AZD1222 doses, and depth rose as well. Seropositive AZD1222 recipients at baseline numbered only five to seven.

Generated by immunoSEQ multiplex PCR, the TCRdb table keeps only in-frame clones and is missing some. Seen here are about 170,000 clones, over 90% observed once, and the top ten hold about 4%. V and J are TRBV7-9 and TRBJ1-4, with D tentatively TRBD1 (5 bases). The source was peripheral blood, collected on day 0 of AZD1222 vaccination. The TCR sequence derives from an adult in good health. Here the CDR3 reads CASSRGTAGGEKLFF. The CDR3 region has the DNA TGTGCCAGCAGCCGGGGGACGGCGGGCGGGGAAAAACTGTTTTTT.